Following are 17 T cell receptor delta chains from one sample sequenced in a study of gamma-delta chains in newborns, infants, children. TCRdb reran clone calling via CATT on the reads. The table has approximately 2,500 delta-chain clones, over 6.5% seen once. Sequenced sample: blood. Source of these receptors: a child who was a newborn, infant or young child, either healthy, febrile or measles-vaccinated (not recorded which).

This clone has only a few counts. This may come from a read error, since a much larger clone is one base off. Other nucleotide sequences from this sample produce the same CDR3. The CDR3 DNA sequence: TGTGCCTGCGACCCAGTACTGGGGGATACGCGGGTCGCCTGGGACACCCGACAGATGTTTTTC. This gives the protein CACDPVLGDTRVAWDTRQMFF. V and J are TRDV2 and TRDJ3; TRDD3 agrees at 13 bases. The junction had 16 bases not matched to a gene; V was cut back by 7 bases and J by 2 bases. The CDR3 is made up of 21 amino acids. Per the germline V gene, CDR1 is GEAIGNYY and CDR2 is EKD.

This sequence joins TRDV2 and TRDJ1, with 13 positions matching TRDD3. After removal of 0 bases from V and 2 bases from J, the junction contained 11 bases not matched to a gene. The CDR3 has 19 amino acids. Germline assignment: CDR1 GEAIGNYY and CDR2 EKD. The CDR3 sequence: CACDTLLGDTREVTDKLIF. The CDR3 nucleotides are TGTGCCTGTGACACCCTACTGGGGGATACGCGGGAAGTAACCGATAAACTCATCTTT.

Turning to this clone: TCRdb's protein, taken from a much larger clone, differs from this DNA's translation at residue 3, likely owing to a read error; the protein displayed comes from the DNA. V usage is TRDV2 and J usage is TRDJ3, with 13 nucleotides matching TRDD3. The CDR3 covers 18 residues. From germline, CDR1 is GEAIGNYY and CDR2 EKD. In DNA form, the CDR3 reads TGTGCCTATGACGATTTACTGGGGGATACGCGGGACACCCGACAGATGTTTTTC. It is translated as CAYDDLLGDTRDTRQMFF.

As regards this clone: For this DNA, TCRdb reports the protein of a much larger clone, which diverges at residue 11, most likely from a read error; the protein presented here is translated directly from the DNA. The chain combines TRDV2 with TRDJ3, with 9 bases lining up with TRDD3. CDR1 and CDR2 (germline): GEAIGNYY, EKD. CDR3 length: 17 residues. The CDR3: CACDYWGSSWGTRQMFF. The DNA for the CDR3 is TGTGCCTGTGACTACTGGGGGAGCTCCTGGGGCACCCGACAGATGTTTTTC.

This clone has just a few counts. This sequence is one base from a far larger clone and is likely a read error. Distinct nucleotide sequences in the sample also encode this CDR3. The CDR3 protein is CACDTVRNRLRETDKLIF. CDR3 nucleotides: TGTGCCTGTGACACCGTCAGGAATAGACTGAGAGAGACCGATAAACTCATCTTT. The V call is TRDV2, the J call TRDJ1; tentatively, D is TRDD1 (5 bases). V lost 0 bases, J lost 2 bases, and 21 bases lay in between. The CDR3 length is 18 residues. The germline CDR1 and CDR2 sequences are GEAIGNYY and EKD.

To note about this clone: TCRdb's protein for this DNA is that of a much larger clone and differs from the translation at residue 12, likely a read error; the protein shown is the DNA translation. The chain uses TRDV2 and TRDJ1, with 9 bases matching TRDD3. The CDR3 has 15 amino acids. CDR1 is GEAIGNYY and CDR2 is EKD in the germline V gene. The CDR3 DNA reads TGTGCCTGTGACACCGTGGGGATACGCACCGATAGACTCATCTTT. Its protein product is CACDTVGIRTDRLIF.

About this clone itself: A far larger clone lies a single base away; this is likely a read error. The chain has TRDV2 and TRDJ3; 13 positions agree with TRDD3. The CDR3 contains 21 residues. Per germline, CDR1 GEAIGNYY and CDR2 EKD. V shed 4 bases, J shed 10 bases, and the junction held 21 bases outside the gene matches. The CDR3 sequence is CACDPIPGTGGYGEGTRQMFF. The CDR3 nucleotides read TGTGCCTGTGATCCCATTCCAGGTACTGGGGGATACGGAGAGGGGACCCGACAGATGTTTTTC.

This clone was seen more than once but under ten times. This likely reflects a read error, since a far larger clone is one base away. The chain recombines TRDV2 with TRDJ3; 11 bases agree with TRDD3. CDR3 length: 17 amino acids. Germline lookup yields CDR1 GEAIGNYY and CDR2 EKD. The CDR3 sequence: CARDKLGDTWDTRQMFF. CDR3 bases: TGTGCCCGTGACAAACTGGGGGATACCTGGGACACCCGACAGATGTTTTTC.

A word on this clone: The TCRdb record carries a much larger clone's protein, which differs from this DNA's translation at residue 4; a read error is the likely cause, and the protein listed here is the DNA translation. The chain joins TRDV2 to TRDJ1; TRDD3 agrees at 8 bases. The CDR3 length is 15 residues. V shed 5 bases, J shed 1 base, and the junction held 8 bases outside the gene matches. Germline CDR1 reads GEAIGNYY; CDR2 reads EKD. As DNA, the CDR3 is TGTGCCTGTGGCACTCTGGGGGAACGCACCGATAAACTCATCTTT. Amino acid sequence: CACGTLGERTDKLIF.

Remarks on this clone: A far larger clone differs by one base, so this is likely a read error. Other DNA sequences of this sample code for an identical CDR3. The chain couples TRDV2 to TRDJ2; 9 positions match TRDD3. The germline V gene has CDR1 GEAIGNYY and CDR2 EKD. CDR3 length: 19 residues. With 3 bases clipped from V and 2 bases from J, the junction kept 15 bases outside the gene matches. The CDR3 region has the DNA TGTGCCTGTGACCCCTTACAAGGGGGATACAGGACCTTGACAGCACAACTCTTCTTT. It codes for CACDPLQGGYRTLTAQLFF.

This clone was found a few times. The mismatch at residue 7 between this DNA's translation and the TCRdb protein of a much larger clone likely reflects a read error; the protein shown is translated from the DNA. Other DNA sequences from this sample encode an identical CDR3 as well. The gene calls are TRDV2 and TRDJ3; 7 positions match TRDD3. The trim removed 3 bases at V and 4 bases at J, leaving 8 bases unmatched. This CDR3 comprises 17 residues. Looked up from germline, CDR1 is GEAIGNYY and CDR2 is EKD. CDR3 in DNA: TGTGCCTGTGACGTACTGTGGGATACATGGGACACCCGACAGATGTTTTTC. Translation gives CACDVLWDTWDTRQMFF.

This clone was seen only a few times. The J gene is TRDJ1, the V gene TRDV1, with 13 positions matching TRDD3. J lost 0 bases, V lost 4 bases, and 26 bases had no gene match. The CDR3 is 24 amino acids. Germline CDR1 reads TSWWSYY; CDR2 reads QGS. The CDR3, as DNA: TGTGCTCTTGGGGGACTGGGCGTTCTACGGAGTACTGGGGGATACGGGGCCGACACCGATAAACTCATCTTT. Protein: CALGGLGVLRSTGGYGADTDKLIF.

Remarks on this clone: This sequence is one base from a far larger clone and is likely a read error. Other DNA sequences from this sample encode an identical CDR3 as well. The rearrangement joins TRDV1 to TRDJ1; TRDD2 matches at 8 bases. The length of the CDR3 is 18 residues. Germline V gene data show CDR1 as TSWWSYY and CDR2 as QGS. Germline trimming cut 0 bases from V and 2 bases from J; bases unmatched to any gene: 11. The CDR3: CALGELPPSYPRTDKLIF. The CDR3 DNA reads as TGTGCTCTTGGGGAACTTCCTCCTTCCTATCCGCGAACCGATAAACTCATCTTT.

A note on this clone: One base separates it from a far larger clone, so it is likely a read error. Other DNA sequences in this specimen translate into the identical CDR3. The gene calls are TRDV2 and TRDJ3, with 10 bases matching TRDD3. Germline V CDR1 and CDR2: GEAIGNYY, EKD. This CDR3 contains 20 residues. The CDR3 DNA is TGCGCCTGTGATCTTGTACTGGGGGATCCTAGCTCCTGGGACACCCGACAGATGTTTTTC. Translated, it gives CACDLVLGDPSSWDTRQMFF.

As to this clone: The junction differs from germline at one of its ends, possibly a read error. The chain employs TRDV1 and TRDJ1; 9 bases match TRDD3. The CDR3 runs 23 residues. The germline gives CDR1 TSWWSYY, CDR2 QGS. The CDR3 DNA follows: TGTGCTATTGGGCCCACCAGTACTCCTTACGGGGGGATACAGGTGCGTATAACCGATAAAATCATCTTT. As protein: CAIGPTSTPYGGIQVRITDKIIF.

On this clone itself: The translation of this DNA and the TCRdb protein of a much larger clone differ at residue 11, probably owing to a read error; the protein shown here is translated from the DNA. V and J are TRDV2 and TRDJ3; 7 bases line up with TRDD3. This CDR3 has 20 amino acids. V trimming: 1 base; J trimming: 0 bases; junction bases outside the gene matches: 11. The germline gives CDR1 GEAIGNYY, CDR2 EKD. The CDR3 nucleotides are TGTGCCTGTGACACACTGTTCACTGGGGAGGGCTCCTGGGACACCCGACAGATGTTTTTC. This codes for CACDTLFTGEGSWDTRQMFF.

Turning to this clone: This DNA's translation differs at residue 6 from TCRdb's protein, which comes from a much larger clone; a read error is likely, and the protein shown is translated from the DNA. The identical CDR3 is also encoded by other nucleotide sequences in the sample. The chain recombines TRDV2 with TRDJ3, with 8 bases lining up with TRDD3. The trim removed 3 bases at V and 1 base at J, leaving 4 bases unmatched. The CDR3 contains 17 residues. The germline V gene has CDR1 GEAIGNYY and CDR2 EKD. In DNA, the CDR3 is TGTGCCTGTGACGTTCCTGGGGGATCCTGGGACACCCGACAGATGTTTTTC. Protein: CACDVPGGSWDTRQMFF.